Given below is one TCR beta chain in context. Its matching antigen is unknown. This CDR3 comprises 15 residues. The trim removed 10 bases at V and 8 bases at J, leaving 14 bases unmatched. The V gene's germline CDR1 is MNHEY and CDR2 SVGAGI. This sample was included in a study of OX40 agonist ivuxolimab in advanced cancers. About the research overall: The patients received agonistic anti-OX40 (CD134) antibody ivuxolimab. Participants averaged approximately 65 years of age (range about 23 to 80) and were approximately 81% male.

Overall study results and limits: Expanded clones were, on average, more numerous among CD8+ T cells than CD4+.

Repertoires were generated with immunoSEQ multiplex PCR, while TCRdb's copy carries only in-frame clones and drops some. Of around 46,000 clones in the sample, roughly 91% were seen once. This chain links TRBV6-5 with TRBJ2-1; 10 bases are shared with TRBD2. The receptor was isolated from an adult with an advanced solid tumor such as melanoma, head and neck, liver or kidney cancer. Sequencing used CD4+ or CD8+ T cells sorted from blood, obtained in a trial of the OX40 agonist ivuxolimab. This chain's CDR3 is CATSPTSGTSDEQFF. The CDR3 coding sequence is TGTGCCACCTCGCCCACTAGCGGGACGTCAGATGAGCAGTTCTTC.